The 27 T cell receptor beta chains below were found in one sample sequenced in a study of blood T cell repertoires in COVID-19. Sequencing was performed with immunoSEQ multiplex PCR; in TCRdb, only in-frame clones are kept and a portion is missing. The profile shows 200,000 to 300,000 clones, roughly 86% of them singletons. The sample taken for sequencing was PBMCs or T cells enriched from blood (not recorded which). The source of these receptors is a woman between 18 and 29 years old who had recovered from COVID-19.

The rearrangement uses TRBV6-5 and TRBJ1-1, with a weak D call TRBD1 (6 bases). V was pared by 5 bases and J by 1 base, with 11 bases between. The CDR3 is 14 amino acids. CDR1 is MNHEY and CDR2 is SVGAGI in the germline V gene. The CDR3 is CASSTHRANTEAFF. The CDR3, as DNA: TGTGCCAGCAGTACCCACAGGGCGAACACTGAAGCTTTCTTT.

This chain connects TRBV19 to TRBJ1-4, with 9 bases identical to TRBD1. Germline loops: CDR1 LNHDA, CDR2 SQIVND (reference sequence). Trimming took 2 bases from V and 5 from J; bases not matched to a gene: 9. This CDR3 contains 17 residues. The CDR3 spells CASSIPIDGTGNEKLFF. The CDR3 DNA follows: TGTGCCAGTAGTATACCGATCGACGGGACAGGGAATGAAAAACTGTTTTTT.

The rearrangement uses TRBV28 and TRBJ2-3; weak D call: TRBD1 (6 bases). V was cut by 7 bases and J by 2 bases, with 13 bases left in between. Germline loops: CDR1 MDHEN, CDR2 SYDVKM. The CDR3 runs 14 residues. The CDR3 is CASKRTAFTDTQYF. As DNA, the CDR3 is TGTGCCAGCAAACGGACAGCTTTCACAGATACGCAGTATTTT.

V gene TRBV7-3 combines with J gene TRBJ2-1, with 7 bases lining up with TRBD2. The V and J ends lost 6 bases and 4 bases, in that order; junction bases with no gene match: 12. Germline-derived CDR1 and CDR2 are SGHTA and FQGTGA. The CDR3 extends over 16 amino acids. CDR3: CASSRLRREKYNEQFF. CDR3 bases: TGTGCCAGCAGTCGGCTTCGGCGGGAGAAGTACAATGAGCAGTTCTTC.

The rearrangement links TRBV9 to TRBJ2-2; D is undetermined. The CDR3 is 13 amino acids. CDR1 SGDLS and CDR2 YYNGEE come from the germline V gene. V was shortened by 0 bases and J by 6 bases, with 6 bases between the two germline ends. DNA of the CDR3: TGTGCCAGCAGCGTAGACTATTCCGGGGAGCTGTTTTTT. Amino acid sequence: CASSVDYSGELFF.

The genes are TRBV19 and TRBJ1-2; D is perhaps TRBD1 (6 bases). This CDR3 comprises 15 residues. Trimming shortened V by 6 bases and J by 7 bases, and 21 bases separated the two germline ends. Looked up from germline, CDR1 is LNHDA and CDR2 is SQIVND (reference sequence). CDR3 sequence: CASSPPYRDQGGYTF. The CDR3 region has the DNA TGTGCCAGTAGCCCCCCTTACAGGGATCAGGGTGGCTACACCTTC.

The CDR3 region has the DNA TGTGCCAGCAGCTTGGTGGGTTGGCAGGGGGATCTCAATGAGCAGTTCTTC. Translation gives CASSLVGWQGDLNEQFF. The rearrangement uses TRBV5-6 and TRBJ2-1, with 7 positions matching TRBD1. The CDR3 loop spans 17 amino acids. Germline V gene sequence: CDR1 SGHDT, CDR2 YYEEEE. V lost 0 bases, J lost 6 bases, and 12 bases stayed unmatched.

The gene calls are TRBV9 and TRBJ2-1; TRBD1 matches 7 bases. This CDR3 region has 16 residues. Germline V CDR1 and CDR2: SGDLS, YYNGEE. Trimming cost V 0 bases and J 6 bases; bases outside gene matches: 9. CDR3 sequence: CASSVDGASGGNEQFF. Here the CDR3 DNA reads TGTGCCAGCAGCGTAGATGGGGCCTCAGGGGGCAATGAGCAGTTCTTC.

The J gene is TRBJ2-7, the V gene TRBV30; 8 positions match TRBD1. The CDR3 loop spans 17 amino acids. Trimming cost V 3 bases and J 2 bases; bases outside gene matches: 15. Germline lookup yields CDR1 GTSNPN and CDR2 SVGIG (reference sequence). CDR3 protein: CAWRTSVRDRKTYEQYF. DNA of the CDR3: TGTGCCTGGAGGACAAGTGTCCGGGACAGGAAGACCTACGAGCAGTACTTC. The complete variable domain, with remaining parts taken from reference TRBV30 and TRBJ2-7, reads SQTIHQWPATLVQPVGSPLSLECTVEGTSNPNLYWYRQAAGRGLQLLFYSVGIGQISSEVPQNLSASRPQDRQFILSSKKLLLSDSGFYLCAWRTSVRDRKTYEQYFGPGTRLTVT.

This clone was counted once. The chain has TRBV9 and TRBJ2-5; TRBD2 matches at 11 bases. Germline V gene lookup returns CDR1 SGDLS and CDR2 YYNGEE. CDR3 size: 17 residues. J was trimmed by 2 bases and V by 4 bases; bases with no gene match: 10. CDR3 coding DNA: TGTGCCAGCAGCCCCTCGAGACTAGCGGGGATTCAAGAGACCCAGTACTTC. Amino acids: CASSPSRLAGIQETQYF.

This chain connects TRBV6-5 to TRBJ2-1; TRBD2 is a possible D gene (6 bases). The germline V and J ends were trimmed by 0 bases and 7 bases, with 13 bases remaining between them. From germline, CDR1 is MNHEY and CDR2 SVGAGI. The CDR3 is made up of 15 amino acids. CDR3 bases: TGTGCCAGCAGTTACTCGAATGGGGCGGGGAATGAGCAGTTCTTC. It codes for CASSYSNGAGNEQFF.

As concerns this clone: Other nucleotide sequences in the sample specify the same CDR3. The chain recombines TRBV30 with TRBJ2-7; TRBD2 agrees at 11 bases. CDR1 GTSNPN and CDR2 SVGIG come from the germline V gene (reference sequence). The CDR3 has 14 amino acids. V dropped 0 bases and J dropped 2; count of bases not matched to a gene: 0. CDR3 coding DNA: TGTGCCTGGAGTGTACTAGCGGGGGCCTACGAGCAGTACTTC. It is translated as CAWSVLAGAYEQYF.

The J gene is TRBJ2-1, the V gene TRBV27; 9 bases are a match to TRBD2. Germline loops: CDR1 MNHEY, CDR2 SMNVEV (reference sequence). With 5 bases clipped from V and 2 bases from J, the junction kept 13 bases outside the gene matches. The CDR3 runs to 18 residues. CDR3 DNA: TGTGCCAGCAGTATAGGCCTAGCGGGAAGGGGCACCTACAATGAGCAGTTCTTC. Amino acids: CASSIGLAGRGTYNEQFF.

The chain employs TRBV27 and TRBJ2-1, with 9 bases that match TRBD2. The V segment lost 1 base and the J segment 8 bases; nucleotides outside the gene matches: 9. The germline CDR1 and CDR2 sequences are MNHEY and SMNVEV (reference sequence). This CDR3 comprises 16 residues. The CDR3 nucleotides read TGTGCCAGCAGTTTATGGGCGGGAGGGCCCGAGCATGAGCAGTTCTTC. Protein: CASSLWAGGPEHEQFF.

The chain couples TRBV27 to TRBJ2-3, with 8 nucleotides matching TRBD2. CDR1 and CDR2 from the germline V gene are MNHEY and SMNVEV (reference sequence). V shed 8 bases and J 4 bases; nucleotides not matched to a gene: 8. CDR3 length: 14 amino acids. In DNA, the CDR3 is TGTGCCAGCGGACGGGAGGGGGGTGCAGATACGCAGTATTTT. Its translation is CASGREGGADTQYF.

The chain couples TRBV28 to TRBJ1-1; 8 bases align to TRBD1. V shed 7 bases and J 4 bases; nucleotides not matched to a gene: 5. Germline CDR1 MDHEN, CDR2 SYDVKM. The CDR3 spans 13 residues. CDR3 loop: CASTFTGGTEAFF. In nucleotides, the CDR3 is TGTGCCAGCACCTTCACAGGGGGCACTGAAGCTTTCTTT.

The V call is TRBV7-2, the J call TRBJ1-6; D might be TRBD1 (6 bases). Trimming shortened V by 2 bases and J by 6 bases, and 11 bases separated the two germline ends. CDR1 is SGHTA and CDR2 is FQGNSA in the germline V gene. The length of the CDR3 is 15 residues. The CDR3 loop reads CASSLMAQGNSPLHF. As DNA, the CDR3 is TGTGCCAGCAGCTTAATGGCACAGGGTAATTCACCCCTCCACTTT.

V and J are TRBV6-5 and TRBJ2-1; TRBD1 matches 9 bases. Germline CDR1 and CDR2: MNHEY and SVGAGI. The CDR3 is 15 residues long. The junction had 5 bases not matched to a gene; V was cut back by 2 bases and J by 6 bases. CDR3 DNA sequence: TGTGCCAGCAGTTACACCGGGACAGGGTCCAATGAGCAGTTCTTC. Protein: CASSYTGTGSNEQFF.

This chain links TRBV10-1 with TRBJ2-1; 9 bases line up with TRBD2. Trimming at V came to 3 bases and at J to 15 bases, leaving 6 bases not matched to a gene. The CDR3 extends over 12 amino acids. Looked up from germline, CDR1 is WNHNN and CDR2 is SYGVQD (reference sequence). CDR3 amino acids: CASSEDSGSPFF. Written as DNA, the CDR3 is TGCGCCAGCAGTGAAGATAGCGGGAGTCCGTTCTTC.

The gene calls are TRBV5-1 and TRBJ1-6; 10 bases align to TRBD1. V lost 5 bases and J lost 7; bases outside the gene matches: 0. Looked up from germline, CDR1 is SGHRS and CDR2 is YFSETQ. This CDR3 comprises 13 residues. CDR3 sequence (DNA): TGCGCCAGCAGGGGACAGGGGAATTCACCCCTCCACTTT. It is translated as CASRGQGNSPLHF.

The gene calls are TRBV19 and TRBJ1-5, with 8 bases lining up with TRBD1. CDR1 LNHDA and CDR2 SQIVND come from the germline V gene (reference sequence). After removal of 1 base from V and 1 base from J, the junction contained 3 bases not matched to a gene. The CDR3 is 16 amino acids. The CDR3 is CASSIVRGLSNQPQHF. For the CDR3, the DNA is TGTGCCAGTAGTATAGTCAGGGGGCTAAGCAATCAGCCCCAGCATTTT.

This chain joins TRBV7-9 and TRBJ2-7; no reliable D call. This CDR3 has 13 residues. Trimming took off 2 bases at V and 2 bases at J, with 7 bases between the two ends. Germline loops: CDR1 SEHNR, CDR2 FQNEAQ (reference sequence). The CDR3 loop reads CASSLPLTYEQYF. CDR3 nucleotide sequence: TGTGCCAGCAGCTTACCCCTAACCTACGAGCAGTACTTC.

The J gene is TRBJ1-5, the V gene TRBV15; D unclear. CDR3 length: 14 amino acids. Germline V CDR1 and CDR2: LNHNV, YYDKDF (reference sequence). Trimming left V 1 base short and J 2 bases short, with 6 bases between. Here the CDR3 DNA reads TGTGCCACCAGCAGAGGGAGGGGCAATCAGCCCCAGCATTTT. As protein: CATSRGRGNQPQHF.

The V gene is TRBV7-8, the J gene TRBJ1-6; D is possibly TRBD1 (6 bases). V lost 0 bases and J 10 bases, leaving 16 bases between the germline ends. The CDR3 spans 16 residues. CDR1 and CDR2 (germline): SGHVS, FQNEAQ. The CDR3 DNA reads as TGTGCCAGCAGCTTAGCGCAGGGGCCTGGGGGATCACCCCTCCACTTT. Translation gives CASSLAQGPGGSPLHF.

V and J are TRBV3-1 (or the pseudogene TRBV3-2) and TRBJ1-1; TRBD1 might be the D (5 bases). The ends were cut back, 1 base at V and 6 bases at J, with 15 bases in the middle. This CDR3 spans 15 amino acids. Germline V CDR1 and CDR2: LGHDT, YNNKEL (reference sequence). CDR3: CASSQVSGHGAEAFF. The CDR3 nucleotides read TGTGCCAGCAGCCAAGTTAGTGGACATGGGGCTGAAGCTTTCTTT.

CDR3 sequence reads: CASSWKGATNEKLFF. Written as DNA, the CDR3 is TGTGCCAGCAGCTGGAAGGGGGCAACTAATGAAAAACTGTTTTTT. The V call is TRBV5-8, the J call TRBJ1-4; D perhaps matches TRBD1 (6 bases). The CDR3 covers 15 residues. CDR1 is SGHTS and CDR2 is YDEGEE in the germline V gene. Trimming removed 3 bases from V and 0 bases from J, with 9 bases in between.

The chain links TRBV6-1 to TRBJ1-2; D might be TRBD1 (6 bases). This CDR3 spans 13 amino acids. Trimming took off 3 bases at V and 3 bases at J, with 8 bases between the two ends. Germline CDR1 MNHNS, CDR2 SASEGT. Here the CDR3 reads CASSETGYYGYTF. The CDR3 bases are TGTGCCAGCAGTGAGACAGGCTACTATGGCTACACCTTC.